The 11 T cell receptor beta chains below all came from one sample that was sequenced in a study of T-cell memory formation after mild COVID-19. TCRdb reanalysed the 5' RACE reads using MiXCR and keeps one entry per CDR3 protein. The top ten hold roughly a fifth of the sample, which has 260,000 or so distinct CDR3 sequences, 16% seen once. Sequenced: PBMCs or a T cell subset sorted from them (not recorded which). Receptor source: a man aged 18 to 29 who had mild COVID-19 (a few samples of this study predate the infection). Cell type and time point are not known.

The chain employs TRBV5-1 and TRBJ2-2; no clear D. The CDR3 has 16 amino acids. The germline V gene encodes CDR1 SGHRS and CDR2 YFSETQ. The V end was cut by 4 bases, the J end by 0 bases, with 13 bases between. The CDR3 sequence is CASSASRPSNTGELFF. Here the CDR3 DNA reads TGCGCCAGCAGCGCATCCAGGCCCTCGAACACCGGGGAGCTGTTTTTT. Looking up the rest from reference TRBV5-1 and TRBJ2-2 gives the full variable domain: KAGVTQTPRYLIKTRGQQVTLSCSPISGHRSVSWYQQTPGQGLQFLFEYFSETQRNKGNFPGRFSGRQFSNSRSEMNVSTLELGDSALYLCASSASRPSNTGELFFGEGSRLTVL.

This rearrangement joins TRBV4-1 to TRBJ2-3; TRBD2 aligns across 8 bases. The CDR3 has 18 residues. From germline, CDR1 is MGHRA and CDR2 YSYEKL. V shed 1 base, J shed 0 bases, and the junction held 9 bases outside the gene matches. Written as DNA, the CDR3 is TGCGCCAGCAGCCAAGGCATAGCGGGAATAACTAGCACAGATACGCAGTATTTT. This encodes CASSQGIAGITSTDTQYF.

This clonotype showed up many times. The V call is TRBV4-3, the J call TRBJ2-7, with D maybe TRBD2 (6 bases). CDR1 and CDR2 (germline): LGHNA, YSLEER. V lost 1 base and J 0 bases, leaving 10 bases between the germline ends. The CDR3 is 15 residues long. For the CDR3, the DNA is TGCGCCAGCAGCCAAGCGCGGGGAAGCTCCTACGAGCAGTACTTC. Encoded protein: CASSQARGSSYEQYF.

This clonotype was counted at least ten times. This chain connects TRBV6-5 to TRBJ2-3; TRBD1 matches 9 bases. Germline loops: CDR1 MNHEY, CDR2 SVGAGI. The CDR3 length is 16 residues. The V and J ends lost 5 bases and 1 base, in that order; junction bases with no gene match: 7. CDR3 DNA sequence: TGTGCCAGCAGTAGGACAGGGGTGCTACGCACAGATACGCAGTATTTT. Translated, it gives CASSRTGVLRTDTQYF.

The chain is built from TRBV12-5 and TRBJ2-3; perhaps D is TRBD1 or TRBD2 (5 bases each). The CDR3 extends over 13 amino acids. The germline V gene has CDR1 LGHNT and CDR2 FRNRAP. Trimming pared 6 bases from V and 6 bases from J, leaving 13 bases between. CDR3 nucleotides: TGTGCTAGTGGATCCGAGGGGCCGGATACGCAGTATTTT. Protein product: CASGSEGPDTQYF.

This clonotype was recorded at least ten times. The chain employs TRBV5-1 and TRBJ2-1, with D possibly matching TRBD2 (6 bases). In germline, CDR1 is SGHRS, CDR2 YFSETQ. The V end was cut by 0 bases, the J end by 5 bases, with 15 bases between. CDR3 length: 16 amino acids. The CDR3 coding sequence is TGCGCCAGCAGCTTGGTACCGGGGGAGCAAAACAATGAGCAGTTCTTC. Its translation: CASSLVPGEQNNEQFF.

This chain joins TRBV5-4 and TRBJ2-1; 9 bases line up with TRBD1. The germline CDR1 and CDR2 sequences are SGHNT and YYREEE (reference sequence). The CDR3 loop spans 14 amino acids. With V trimmed by 4 bases and J by 9 bases, 8 bases remained unmatched. The CDR3 DNA follows: TGTGCCAGCAGCCGGGGGACAGGGAAGAGTGAGCAGTTCTTC. This gives the protein CASSRGTGKSEQFF.

This clonotype has just a few counts. The genes are TRBV4-1 and TRBJ1-2; TRBD1 agrees at 7 bases. The CDR3 has 14 residues. The germline gives CDR1 MGHRA, CDR2 YSYEKL. V was clipped by 2 bases and J by 5 bases; unmatched bases: 5. The CDR3, as DNA: TGCGCCAGCAGCCAACCGGGACAGCTATATGGCTACACCTTC. Translation gives CASSQPGQLYGYTF.

This clonotype was counted between two and nine times. This chain joins TRBV5-1 and TRBJ2-3; 13 bases align to TRBD2. V lost 0 bases to trimming and J lost 3 bases; unmatched junction nucleotides: 4. The CDR3 runs 17 residues. Germline CDR1 reads SGHRS; CDR2 reads YFSETQ. The CDR3 here is CASSLETSGGATDTQYF. Here the CDR3 DNA reads TGCGCCAGCAGCTTGGAAACTAGCGGGGGGGCAACAGATACGCAGTATTTT.

V usage is TRBV4-1 and J usage is TRBJ2-1; D is unresolved. The CDR3 totals 15 residues. V lost 1 base and J 7 bases, leaving 14 bases between the germline ends. Germline loops: CDR1 MGHRA, CDR2 YSYEKL. CDR3 in amino acids: CASSQGPPPGNEQFF. The CDR3 bases are TGCGCCAGCAGCCAAGGCCCGCCACCTGGGAATGAGCAGTTCTTC.

The chain is built from TRBV12-3 or TRBV12-4 and TRBJ1-2, with D tentatively TRBD1 (5 bases). The CDR3 has 13 residues. V was trimmed by 5 bases and J by 8 bases, leaving 15 bases between them. CDR3 coding DNA: TGTGCCAGCAGTCCTCTTGGGTCAGGGGGCTACACCTTC. Protein: CASSPLGSGGYTF.